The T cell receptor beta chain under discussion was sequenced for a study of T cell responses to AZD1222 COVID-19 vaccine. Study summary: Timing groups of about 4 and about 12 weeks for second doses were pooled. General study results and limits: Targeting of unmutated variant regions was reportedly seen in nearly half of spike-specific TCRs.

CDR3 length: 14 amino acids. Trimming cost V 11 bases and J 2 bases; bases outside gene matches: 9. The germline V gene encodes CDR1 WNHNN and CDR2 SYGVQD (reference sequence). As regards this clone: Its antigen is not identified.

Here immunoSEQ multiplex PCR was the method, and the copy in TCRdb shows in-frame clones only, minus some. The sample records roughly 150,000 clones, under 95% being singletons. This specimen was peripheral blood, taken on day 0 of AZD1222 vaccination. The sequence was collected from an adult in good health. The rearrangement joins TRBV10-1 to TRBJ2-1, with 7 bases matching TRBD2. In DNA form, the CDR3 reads TGCGCCGGATCTAGCGGTAGAACCTACAATGAGCAGTTCTTC. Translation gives CAGSSGRTYNEQFF.